Listed here are 24 T cell receptor beta chains from one sample, sequenced in a study of cytomegalovirus exposure and HLA in healthy donors (dated by TCRdb to about 2017). The library was prepared using the immunoSEQ multiplex PCR assay. The multiplex PCR relied on a mix of 60 forward primers for TCR Vbeta segments and 13 reverse primers for TCR Jbeta segments. Not all clones reach the TCRdb copy of this immuneACCESS table, which keeps in-frame sequences only. Checked studies attribute under half of the gap to unresolved V genes and leave the rest unexplained. This sample holds some 170,000 clones; approximately 78% were observed only once. The leading ten clones occupy 2% to 2.5% of the sample. The specimen sequenced was PBMCs. The receptors here all came from a human donor in good health.

V is TRBV14 and J is TRBJ2-5, with TRBD2 matching 10 bases. Looked up from germline, CDR1 is SGHDN and CDR2 is FVKESK. Trimming removed 4 bases from V and 4 bases from J; junction bases left unmatched: 3. This CDR3 has 14 residues. The CDR3 coding sequence is TGTGCCAGCAGCCTAGGACTAGCGGCAGAGACCCAGTACTTC. Its protein is CASSLGLAAETQYF.

This chain connects TRBV30 to TRBJ2-7, with 8 bases aligning to TRBD1. The CDR3 has 16 residues. Trimming cost V 3 bases and J 0 bases; bases outside gene matches: 10. CDR1 and CDR2 (germline): GTSNPN, SVGIG (reference sequence). CDR3 amino acids: CAWRSFRGPSSYEQYF. Written as DNA, the CDR3 is TGTGCCTGGAGGAGCTTCAGGGGGCCTAGCTCCTACGAGCAGTACTTC. Full variable domain (outside the CDR3, taken from reference TRBV30 and TRBJ2-7): SQTIHQWPATLVQPVGSPLSLECTVEGTSNPNLYWYRQAAGRGLQLLFYSVGIGQISSEVPQNLSASRPQDRQFILSSKKLLLSDSGFYLCAWRSFRGPSSYEQYFGPGTRLTVT.

Notes on this clone: The same CDR3 is also encoded by other DNA sequences in this sample. This chain links TRBV19 with TRBJ1-6; TRBD1 matches at 9 bases. V dropped 4 bases and J dropped 4; count of bases not matched to a gene: 2. The germline CDR1 and CDR2 sequences are LNHDA and SQIVND (reference sequence). The CDR3 has 15 amino acids. The CDR3 sequence is CASSSGTGYNSPLHF. The CDR3, as DNA: TGTGCCAGTAGTAGTGGGACAGGGTATAATTCACCCCTCCACTTT.

Details on this clone: The sample holds other DNA sequences that translate to the same CDR3. The chain links TRBV27 to TRBJ2-1; 7 bases match TRBD1. Germline V gene data show CDR1 as MNHEY and CDR2 as SMNVEV (reference sequence). The V and J ends lost 2 bases and 2 bases, in that order; junction bases with no gene match: 0. The CDR3 is made up of 14 amino acids. CDR3 loop: CASSLQGAYNEQFF. CDR3 bases: TGTGCCAGCAGTTTACAGGGGGCCTACAATGAGCAGTTCTTC.

This clone was counted a few times. The chain recombines TRBV25-1 with TRBJ2-5; the match to TRBD1 covers 10 bases. The germline gives CDR1 MGHDK, CDR2 SYGVNS. Losses at the gene ends were 5 bases for V and 2 bases for J; bases not matched to a gene: 5. This CDR3 is built from 15 residues. The CDR3 loop is CASSLPGQGQETQYF. CDR3 nucleotide sequence: TGTGCCAGCAGTCTCCCGGGACAGGGGCAAGAGACCCAGTACTTC. The whole variable domain, filled in from reference TRBV25-1 and TRBJ2-5, reads EADIYQTPRYLVIGTGKKITLECSQTMGHDKMYWYQQDPGMELHLIHYSYGVNSTEKGDLSSESTVSRIRTEHFPLTLESARPSHTSQYLCASSLPGQGQETQYFGPGTRLLVL.

This rearrangement joins TRBV5-1 to TRBJ1-1; unclear D gene. The V end lost 0 bases, the J end lost 8 bases, and 14 bases lay between the germline ends. The CDR3 length is 14 residues. Germline CDR1 reads SGHRS; CDR2 reads YFSETQ. The CDR3 nucleotides are TGCGCCAGCAGCTTGGCCGAGACGGGAATCGAAGCTTTCTTT. Translated: CASSLAETGIEAFF.

The chain joins TRBV7-2 to TRBJ1-4, with 7 positions matching TRBD1. The CDR3 runs 15 residues. The V gene end was trimmed by 6 bases and the J gene end by 4 bases; junction bases not matched to a gene: 8. The germline gives CDR1 SGHTA, CDR2 FQGNSA. The CDR3 region has the DNA TGTGCCAGCAGTCAAGACAGGGCGAATAATGAAAAACTGTTTTTT. Translation gives CASSQDRANNEKLFF.

J is TRBJ1-1 and V is TRBV19, with D possibly TRBD1 on 5 matching bases. Germline-derived CDR1 and CDR2 are LNHDA and SQIVND (reference sequence). The CDR3 length is 14 residues. Trimming took off 4 bases at V and 6 bases at J, with 15 bases between the two ends. The CDR3 loop reads CASSTLWGDSEAFF. The DNA for the CDR3 is TGTGCCAGTAGTACCCTCTGGGGGGATTCTGAAGCTTTCTTT.

The rearrangement uses TRBV7-2 and TRBJ2-7, with D possibly matching TRBD1 (6 bases). Germline assignment: CDR1 SGHTA and CDR2 FQGNSA. V lost 0 bases and J 2 bases, leaving 8 bases between the germline ends. This CDR3 has 14 residues. For the CDR3, the DNA is TGTGCCAGCAGCTTAGCCCGGGACACCTACGAGCAGTACTTC. Its translation: CASSLARDTYEQYF.

The genes are TRBV18 and TRBJ1-4; no firm D call. CDR3 length equals 15 residues. Germline values: CDR1 KGHSH, CDR2 LQKENI. Trimming took 3 bases from V and 8 from J, leaving 16 bases between them. The CDR3 here is CASSPSPSGDEKLFF. The DNA for the CDR3 is TGTGCCAGCTCACCCTCACCCTCGGGAGACGAAAAACTGTTTTTT. The full variable domain, its missing parts supplied by reference TRBV18 and TRBJ1-4, is NAGVMQNPRHLVRRRGQEARLRCSPMKGHSHVYWYRQLPEEGLKFMVYLQKENIIDESGMPKERFSAEFPKEGPSILRIQQVVRGDSAAYFCASSPSPSGDEKLFFGSGTQLSVL.

Comment on this clone: Additional DNA sequences in this sample encode the identical CDR3. The genes are TRBV6-5 and TRBJ1-1; D might be TRBD1 (6 bases). The CDR3 spans 13 residues. Germline lookup yields CDR1 MNHEY and CDR2 SVGAGI. V lost 5 bases and J 2 bases, leaving 9 bases between the germline ends. Written as DNA, the CDR3 is TGTGCCAGCAGTAGGACAGTAAACACTGAAGCTTTCTTT. It encodes CASSRTVNTEAFF.

The chain uses TRBV11-3 and TRBJ1-1, with 8 bases that match TRBD1. The CDR3 contains 17 residues. V gave up 2 bases and J gave up 1 base; unmatched junction bases: 9. The germline V gene encodes CDR1 SGHNT and CDR2 YENEEA. The CDR3 sequence: CASSLRSGTGPNTEAFF. The CDR3 DNA reads as TGTGCCAGCAGCTTAAGGTCTGGGACAGGACCGAACACTGAAGCTTTCTTT.

DNA of the CDR3: TGTGCCTGGAGGGCGACAGGGGACCTCTCCTACGAGCAGTACTTC. Translation gives CAWRATGDLSYEQYF. The chain has TRBV30 and TRBJ2-7; 8 bases fit TRBD1. The CDR3 extends over 15 amino acids. The germline gives CDR1 GTSNPN, CDR2 SVGIG (reference sequence). Trimming removed 3 bases from V and 0 bases from J; junction bases left unmatched: 7.

Points on this clone: One junction end disagrees with the germline gene, perhaps due to a read error. Other DNA sequences in this specimen translate into the identical CDR3. V usage is TRBV18 and J usage is TRBJ1-1; D remains unclear. Per germline, CDR1 KGHSH and CDR2 LQKENI. The CDR3 contains 14 residues. CDR3 in DNA: TGCGCCAGCTCACCGCTATCTCCGAACACTGAAGCTTTCTTT. It translates to CASSPLSPNTEAFF.

The rearrangement links TRBV5-4 to TRBJ1-1; D is perhaps TRBD1 (6 bases). The CDR3 covers 13 residues. CDR1 SGHNT and CDR2 YYREEE come from the germline V gene (reference sequence). The V and J ends lost 4 bases and 5 bases respectively, with 12 bases between them. The CDR3 loop is CASSRYRETEAFF. DNA of the CDR3: TGTGCCAGCAGCCGCTACAGGGAAACTGAAGCTTTCTTT.

The J gene is TRBJ1-5, the V gene TRBV6-5, with D possibly being TRBD1 (5 bases). V lost 8 bases and J 5 bases, leaving 10 bases between the germline ends. The CDR3 totals 12 residues. Germline CDR1 is MNHEY and CDR2 is SVGAGI. Here the CDR3 DNA reads TGTGCCAGCGGCGTAGGGGATCAGCCCCAGCATTTT. It encodes CASGVGDQPQHF.

This chain uses TRBV7-3 with TRBJ2-1; TRBD1 matches at 7 bases. CDR3 length equals 15 residues. Germline CDR1 and CDR2: SGHTA and FQGTGA. Losses at the gene ends were 4 bases for V and 6 bases for J; bases not matched to a gene: 9. In DNA form, the CDR3 reads TGTGCCAGCAGCTACACAGGGGCTAGAGGCAATGAGCAGTTCTTC. It codes for CASSYTGARGNEQFF.

The chain has TRBV6-5 and TRBJ1-2; 8 bases are a match to TRBD1. V lost 5 bases, J lost 3 bases, and 8 bases stayed unmatched. Looked up from germline, CDR1 is MNHEY and CDR2 is SVGAGI. This CDR3 has 15 residues. CDR3 sequence: CASSPGQGGDYGYTF. For the CDR3, the DNA is TGTGCCAGCAGTCCCGGACAGGGAGGGGACTATGGCTACACCTTC.

The chain has TRBV19 and TRBJ1-5; D remains unclear. Between the trimmed V and J ends, which lost 2 bases and 7 bases, there was a span of 12 bases. The CDR3 is 14 residues long. CDR1 is LNHDA and CDR2 is SQIVND in the germline V gene (reference sequence). The CDR3 nucleotides read TGTGCCAGTAGTATAAATGTAGACGGGCAGCCCCAGCATTTT. It yields the protein CASSINVDGQPQHF.

The chain combines TRBV5-1 with TRBJ1-2; TRBD1 might be the D (5 bases). The V gene lost 2 bases and the J gene lost 7 bases, with 12 bases spanning the gap. This CDR3 has 13 residues. Germline CDR1 SGHRS, CDR2 YFSETQ. The chain's CDR3 is CASSFGKQGGYTF. The CDR3 bases are TGCGCCAGCAGCTTCGGCAAGCAGGGTGGCTACACCTTC.

The V gene is TRBV6-4, the J gene TRBJ1-2; possibly TRBD1 for D (5 bases). Germline V gene sequence: CDR1 MRHNA, CDR2 SNTAGT. Between the trimmed V and J ends, which lost 6 bases and 8 bases, there was a span of 19 bases. The CDR3 loop spans 14 amino acids. This chain's CDR3 is CASRIREDIEGYTF. CDR3 in DNA: TGTGCCAGCAGGATTCGTGAGGACATCGAAGGCTACACCTTC.

V is TRBV4-1 and J is TRBJ2-5, with TRBD2 matching 9 bases. CDR1 MGHRA and CDR2 YSYEKL come from the germline V gene. CDR3 size: 16 residues. Losses at the gene ends were 1 base for V and 4 bases for J; bases not matched to a gene: 7. The CDR3 DNA follows: TGCGCCAGCAGCCAAGGCGCGGGGGGGCTTTTAGAGACCCAGTACTTC. Protein: CASSQGAGGLLETQYF.

This clone was found once. Mismatch with germline at one junction end may stem from a read error. This rearrangement joins TRBV4-1 to TRBJ2-7, with 9 bases aligning to TRBD1. Per the germline V gene, CDR1 is MGHRA and CDR2 is YSYEKL. This CDR3 has 13 residues. The CDR3 nucleotides read TGCGCCAGCAGCTTCGGGACAGGGCTAGAGCAATACTTC. It yields the protein CASSFGTGLEQYF.

V usage is TRBV27 and J usage is TRBJ1-1; D unresolved. Trimming pared 3 bases from V and 3 bases from J, leaving 11 bases between. In germline, CDR1 is MNHEY, CDR2 SMNVEV (reference sequence). The CDR3 spans 14 residues. CDR3 residues: CASSFSNSHTEAFF. Here the CDR3 DNA reads TGTGCCAGCAGTTTTTCCAACTCGCACACTGAAGCTTTCTTT.